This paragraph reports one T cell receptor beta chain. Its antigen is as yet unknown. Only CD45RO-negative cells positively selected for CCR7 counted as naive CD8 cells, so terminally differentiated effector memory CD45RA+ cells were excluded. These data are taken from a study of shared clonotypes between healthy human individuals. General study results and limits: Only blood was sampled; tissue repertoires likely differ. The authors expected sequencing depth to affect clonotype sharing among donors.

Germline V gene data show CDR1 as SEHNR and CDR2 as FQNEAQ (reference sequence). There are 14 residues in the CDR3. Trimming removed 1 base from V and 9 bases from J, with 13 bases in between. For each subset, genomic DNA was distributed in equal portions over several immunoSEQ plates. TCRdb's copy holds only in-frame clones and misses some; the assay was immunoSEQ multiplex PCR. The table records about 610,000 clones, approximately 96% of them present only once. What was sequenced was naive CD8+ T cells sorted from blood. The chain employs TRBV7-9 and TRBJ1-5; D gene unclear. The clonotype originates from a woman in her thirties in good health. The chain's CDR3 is CASSLVGEKAPQHF. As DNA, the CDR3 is TGTGCCAGCAGCTTAGTCGGGGAGAAGGCGCCCCAGCATTTT.